This T cell receptor (beta chain) was found in a study of cytomegalovirus exposure and HLA in healthy donors. The overall study: There were 117 million unique TCR beta sequences, drawn from approximately 180 million T cells, in an earlier analysis.

Germline values: CDR1 LNHNV, CDR2 YYDKDF (reference sequence). This CDR3 is 15 amino acids long. PCR amplification relied on 60 Vbeta primers (plus 13 Jbeta primers). Profiled with immunoSEQ multiplex PCR; TCRdb holds only in-frame clones, not every one. The sample gives around 140,000 clones, approximately 83% of which show up once; around 2.5% is in the top ten. The sequenced sample consisted of PBMCs. This clonotype was sampled from a male donor in good health and CMV-seronegative. The chain couples TRBV15 to TRBJ2-5; TRBD1 matches 8 bases. Near its end, the DNA agrees better with TRBJ2-7, so the J call may be wrong. In DNA, the CDR3 is TGTGCCACCGGGTGGGGGCAGGGGGCGTTTGACGAGCAGTACTTC. Translation: CATGWGQGAFDEQYF.